This is a list of T cell receptor beta chains from one sample in a study of T cell responses to AZD1222 COVID-19 vaccine. Here immunoSEQ multiplex PCR was the method, and the copy in TCRdb shows in-frame clones only, minus some. The table shows some 80,000 clones, with around 90% occurring only once. Here the sequenced sample was peripheral blood, taken on day 0 of MenACWY control vaccination. All receptors come from an adult in good health. Each CDR3 is given with its conserved first and last residue. The D gene is left open where the match is weak. The listing skips clone size in some rows; elsewhere it reads once, few, many or a size class.

clone size	D gene	V gene	J gene	CDR3 protein	CDR3 DNA
.	TRBD1	TRBV19	TRBJ2-3	CASTSRDRRTDTQYF	TGTGCCAGTACGAGTAGGGACAGACGCACAGATACGCAGTATTTT
.	.	TRBV4-2	TRBJ2-5	CASSQDPGAPETQYF	TGTGCCAGCAGCCAAGACCCGGGGGCCCCGGAGACCCAGTACTTC
.	.	TRBV6-5	TRBJ1-2	CATLTATYGYTF	TGTGCCACCCTGACTGCTACTTATGGCTACACCTTC
.	.	TRBV5-5	TRBJ1-1	CASNSMNTEAFF	TGTGCCAGCAACAGTATGAACACTGAAGCTTTCTTT
once	.	TRBV12-3/TRBV12-4	TRBJ2-3	CASSSSTDTQYF	TGTGCCAGCAGTTCATCCACAGATACGCAGTATTTT
.	.	TRBV3-1/TRBV3-2	TRBJ1-5	CASSQEGREGQPQHF	TGTGCCAGCAGCCAAGAGGGCAGGGAGGGTCAGCCCCAGCATTTT
once	.	TRBV4-3	TRBJ1-2	CASSQEGNTIYGYTF	TGCGCCAGCAGCCAAGAGGGGAACACTATCTATGGCTACACCTTC
.	.	TRBV2	TRBJ1-3	CASSPGFSGNTIYF	TGTGCCAGCAGTCCAGGTTTCTCTGGAAACACCATATATTTT
.	.	TRBV30	TRBJ2-2	CAWGTLNTGELFF	TGTGCCTGGGGGACTCTTAACACCGGGGAGCTGTTTTTT
.	TRBD2	TRBV18	TRBJ2-5	CASSPTMAGGMETQYF	TGTGCCAGCTCCCCTACCATGGCGGGGGGGATGGAGACCCAGTACTTC
.	.	TRBV5-6	TRBJ1-1	CASIKGTEAFF	TGTGCCAGCATCAAGGGTACTGAAGCTTTCTTT
.	.	TRBV7-3	TRBJ2-2	CASSLMPTGELFF	TGTGCCAGCAGCTTAATGCCCACCGGGGAGCTGTTTTTT